These 7 T cell receptor beta chains came from one sample sequenced in a study of OX40 agonist ivuxolimab in advanced cancers. Generated by immunoSEQ multiplex PCR, the TCRdb table keeps only in-frame clones and is missing some. The data show more than 60,000 clones, with about 93% seen just once and 15% to 19% held by the top ten. The sample in question was CD4+ or CD8+ T cells sorted from blood, obtained in a trial of the OX40 agonist ivuxolimab. The receptors shown here come from an adult with an advanced solid tumor such as melanoma, head and neck, liver or kidney cancer.

CDR3 protein: CASSPDSNEQYF. DNA for the CDR3: TGTGCCAGCTCTCCCGACTCGAACGAGCAGTACTTC. This chain links TRBV18 with TRBJ2-7; D remains unclear. This CDR3 is built from 12 residues. Trimming cost V 6 bases and J 5 bases, with 11 bases left between them. Germline CDR1 and CDR2: KGHSH and LQKENI.

This chain connects TRBV9 to TRBJ2-7; D may be TRBD1 or TRBD2 (5 bases each). CDR3 size: 15 residues. Trimming took 5 bases from V and 0 from J, leaving 15 bases between them. CDR1 and CDR2 (germline): SGDLS, YYNGEE. The CDR3 sequence is CASRAVQESSYEQYF. CDR3 nucleotide sequence: TGTGCCAGCAGAGCGGTACAGGAGAGCTCCTACGAGCAGTACTTC.

The chain links TRBV6-6 to TRBJ1-5; D may be TRBD1 (6 bases). Per germline, CDR1 MNHNY and CDR2 SVGAGI (reference sequence). The CDR3 runs 15 residues. The ends were cut back, 2 bases at V and 5 bases at J, with 13 bases in the middle. DNA for the CDR3: TGTGCCAGCAGTTACCTCGAGGGGGGTCATCAGCCCCAGCATTTT. Translation gives CASSYLEGGHQPQHF.

The chain links TRBV27 to TRBJ2-7, with 7 bases aligning to TRBD1. The CDR3 sequence is 13 residues long. The germline V gene encodes CDR1 MNHEY and CDR2 SMNVEV (reference sequence). J lost 4 bases, V lost 2 bases, and 2 bases had no gene match. CDR3 DNA: TGTGCCAGCAGTTTAAACAGGGGTTACGAGCAGTACTTC. Protein sequence: CASSLNRGYEQYF.

The V gene is TRBV5-6, the J gene TRBJ2-1; TRBD2 aligns across 13 bases. The CDR3 runs to 19 residues. V lost 1 base to trimming and J lost 2 bases; unmatched junction nucleotides: 9. The germline CDR1 and CDR2 sequences are SGHDT and YYEEEE. The chain's CDR3 is CASSLYGLAGARAYNEQFF. Written as DNA, the CDR3 is TGTGCCAGCAGCTTGTATGGACTAGCGGGGGCAAGGGCCTACAATGAGCAGTTCTTC.

In its sample, this clone was seen a few times. V and J are TRBV28 and TRBJ1-1; D is unclear. Germline V gene lookup returns CDR1 MDHEN and CDR2 SYDVKM. The V gene lost 4 bases and the J gene lost 2 bases, with 11 bases spanning the gap. The CDR3 totals 14 residues. The CDR3 nucleotides are TGTGCCAGCAGTTGGACCGGGATAAACACTGAAGCTTTCTTT. As protein: CASSWTGINTEAFF.

The chain recombines TRBV7-9 with TRBJ2-7; possibly TRBD1 for D (5 bases). V was pared by 5 bases and J by 6 bases, with 20 bases between. The germline gives CDR1 SEHNR, CDR2 FQNEAQ (reference sequence). The CDR3 contains 15 residues. In nucleotides, the CDR3 is TGTGCCAGCAGCCTTGGAAGGGGCGGAATGGGCGAGCAGTACTTC. It encodes CASSLGRGGMGEQYF.